The clone carrying this TCR beta chain has a handful of counts. Its target is not known. The germline CDR1 and CDR2 sequences are SGHTA and FQGNSA. The CDR3 runs to 15 residues. The ends were cut back, 0 bases at V and 9 bases at J, with 15 bases in the middle. TCR alpha and beta CDR3 regions were amplified from RNA using iRepertoire nested multiplex PCR. One-step reverse transcription and amplification started from approximately 100-400 ng of tissue mRNA or PBMC total RNA. Via MiXCR, TCRdb re-called the multiplex PCR reads, giving one row per CDR3 protein. The repertoire holds about 410,000 distinct CDR3 sequences, with roughly two fifths as singletons. This sample is drawn from a study of glioma-infiltrating T cells. The wider study: Target coverage was roughly 4- to 10-fold for about 1 million blood T cells. Study-wide points: Only very few CDR3 sequences appeared in both tissue and blood.

The rearrangement links TRBV7-2 to TRBJ2-1; D might be TRBD1 (6 bases). The clonotype comes from a human donor with low-grade glioma or glioblastoma, undergoing nonglioma brain surgery, or in good health (not recorded which). The specimen was glioma tissue, nonneoplastic brain tissue, or PBMCs (not recorded which). The CDR3 region has the DNA TGTGCCAGCAGCTTAGCGACAGGACAGCCGGGTGAGCAGTTCTTC. Its protein product is CASSLATGQPGEQFF.